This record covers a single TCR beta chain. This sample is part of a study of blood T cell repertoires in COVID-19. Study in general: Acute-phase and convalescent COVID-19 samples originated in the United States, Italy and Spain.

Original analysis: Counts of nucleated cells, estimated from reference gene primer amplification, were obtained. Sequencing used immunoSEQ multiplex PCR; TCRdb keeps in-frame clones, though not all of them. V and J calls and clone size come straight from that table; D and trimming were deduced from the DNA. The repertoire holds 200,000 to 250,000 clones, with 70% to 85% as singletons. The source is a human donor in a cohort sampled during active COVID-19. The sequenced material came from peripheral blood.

Here the CDR3 DNA reads TGTGCCAGTAGTATAAAGGGGACGGGAGGGCCTCACCTAAAGGGGAATGAGCAGTTCTTC. Protein: CASSIKGTGGPHLKGNEQFF. V and J are TRBV19 and TRBJ2-1; the match to TRBD2 covers 8 bases. J gave up 7 bases and V 2 bases, and 22 bases lay outside the gene matches. From germline, CDR1 is LNHDA and CDR2 SQIVND (reference sequence). The CDR3 spans 20 residues.